This T cell receptor beta chain came from a study of post-analysis software for immune sequencing data. Turning to the study itself: Clinical courses comprised relapsing-remitting, secondary progressive and progressive-relapsing multiple sclerosis.

The V end lost 4 bases, the J end lost 2 bases, and 19 bases lay between the germline ends. The CDR3 has 17 amino acids. Per the germline V gene, CDR1 is MGHRA and CDR2 is YSYEKL. Researchers reported that TCR beta cDNA libraries carried unique molecular identifiers. TCRdb called the PCR reads again in MiXCR, with one record for every CDR3 protein. The sample shows a few hundred thousand distinct CDR3 sequences, less than 40% of them seen only once. General study findings and limits: Elevated frequency relative to controls characterized four or five TRBV segments in patients, TRBV5-6, TRBV5-1 and TRBV20-1 among them.

Note on this clonotype: Antigen unknown.

The sequenced sample was blood. The chain carries TRBV4-1 and TRBJ2-3; D gene ambiguous. The source of this sequence is a girl aged 10-17 years with multiple sclerosis. The DNA of the CDR3 is TGCGCCAGCAGCCTTATGGAGCTTGGAACCATCACAGATACGCAGTATTTT. As protein: CASSLMELGTITDTQYF.